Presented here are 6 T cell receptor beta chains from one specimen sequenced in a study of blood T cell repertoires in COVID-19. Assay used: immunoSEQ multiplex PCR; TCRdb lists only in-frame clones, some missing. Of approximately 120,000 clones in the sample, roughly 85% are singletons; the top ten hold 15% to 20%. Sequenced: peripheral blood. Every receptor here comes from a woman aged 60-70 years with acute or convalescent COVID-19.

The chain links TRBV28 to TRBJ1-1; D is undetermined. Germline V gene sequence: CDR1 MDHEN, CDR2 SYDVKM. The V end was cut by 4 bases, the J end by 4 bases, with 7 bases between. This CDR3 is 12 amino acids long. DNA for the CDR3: TGTGCCAGCAGTTCGGGGAGCACTGAAGCTTTCTTT. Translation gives CASSSGSTEAFF.

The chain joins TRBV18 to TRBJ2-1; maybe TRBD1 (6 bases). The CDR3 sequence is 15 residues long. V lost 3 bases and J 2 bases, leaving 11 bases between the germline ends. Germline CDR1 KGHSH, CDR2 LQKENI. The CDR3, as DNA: TGTGCCAGCTCACCTCTCCGGACAGCCTACAATGAGCAGTTCTTC. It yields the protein CASSPLRTAYNEQFF.

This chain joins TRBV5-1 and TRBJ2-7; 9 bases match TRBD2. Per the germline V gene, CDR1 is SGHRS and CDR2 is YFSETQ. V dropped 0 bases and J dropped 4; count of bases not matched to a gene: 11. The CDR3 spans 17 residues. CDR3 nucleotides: TGCGCCAGCAGCTTGGTTTCTAGCGGGGACTTCGTTTACGAGCAGTACTTC. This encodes CASSLVSSGDFVYEQYF. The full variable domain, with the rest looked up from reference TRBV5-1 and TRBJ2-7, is KAGVTQTPRYLIKTRGQQVTLSCSPISGHRSVSWYQQTPGQGLQFLFEYFSETQRNKGNFPGRFSGRQFSNSRSEMNVSTLELGDSALYLCASSLVSSGDFVYEQYFGPGTRLTVT.

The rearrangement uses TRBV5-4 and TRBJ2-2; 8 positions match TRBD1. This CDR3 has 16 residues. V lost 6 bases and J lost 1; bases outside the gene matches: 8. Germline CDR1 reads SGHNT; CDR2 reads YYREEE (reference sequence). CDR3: CASTTTGTGNTGELFF. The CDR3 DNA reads TGTGCCAGCACCACCACCGGGACAGGGAACACCGGGGAGCTGTTTTTT.

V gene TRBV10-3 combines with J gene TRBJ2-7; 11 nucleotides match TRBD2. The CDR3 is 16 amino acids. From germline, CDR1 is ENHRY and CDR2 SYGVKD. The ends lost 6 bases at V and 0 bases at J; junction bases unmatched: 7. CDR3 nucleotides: TGTGCCATCAGCCCGGGACTAGCGGATTTCTCCTACGAGCAGTACTTC. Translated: CAISPGLADFSYEQYF.

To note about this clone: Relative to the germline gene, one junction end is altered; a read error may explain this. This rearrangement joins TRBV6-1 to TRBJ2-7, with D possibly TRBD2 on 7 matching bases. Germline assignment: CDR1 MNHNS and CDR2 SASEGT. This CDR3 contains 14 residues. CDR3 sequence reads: CASREGGGIHEQYF. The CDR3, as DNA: TGTGCCAGCAGGGAAGGGGGGGGTATACACGAGCAGTACTTC.